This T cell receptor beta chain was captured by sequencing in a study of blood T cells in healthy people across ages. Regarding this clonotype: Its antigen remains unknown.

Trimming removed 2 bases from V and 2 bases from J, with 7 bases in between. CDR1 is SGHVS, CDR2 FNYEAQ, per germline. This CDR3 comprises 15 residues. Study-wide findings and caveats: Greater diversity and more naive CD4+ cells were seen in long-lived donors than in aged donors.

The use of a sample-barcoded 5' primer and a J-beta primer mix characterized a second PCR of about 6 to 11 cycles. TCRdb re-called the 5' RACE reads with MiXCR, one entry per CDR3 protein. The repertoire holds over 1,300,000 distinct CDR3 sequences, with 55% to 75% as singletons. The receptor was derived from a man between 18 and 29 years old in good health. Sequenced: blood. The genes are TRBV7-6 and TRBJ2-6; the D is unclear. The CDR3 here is CASSLRAAGANVLTF. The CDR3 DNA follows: TGTGCCAGCAGCTTAAGGGCGGCTGGGGCCAACGTCCTGACTTTC.